This record concerns one T cell receptor beta chain sequence. This sample stems from a study of T cell responses to AZD1222 COVID-19 vaccine. Germline assignment: CDR1 MNHEY and CDR2 SVGAGI. CDR3 length: 14 residues. The trim removed 6 bases at V and 4 bases at J, leaving 6 bases unmatched. The method was immunoSEQ multiplex PCR; TCRdb's version includes in-frame clones alone and lacks a portion of them. The sample yields about 100,000 clones, roughly 84% seen once. The sequence came from an adult in good health. The rearrangement joins TRBV6-5 to TRBJ1-5; 7 bases are a match to TRBD1. The material was peripheral blood, obtained on day 0 of AZD1222 vaccination. The CDR3 nucleotides are TGTGCCAGCAGCCTTCCGGGACAGAATCAGCCCCAGCATTTT. Its translation is CASSLPGQNQPQHF.